This is a list of T cell receptor beta chains from one sample in a study of shared clonotypes between healthy human individuals. Method: immunoSEQ multiplex PCR; TCRdb's copy keeps in-frame clones and lacks some. Counted here are about 2,100,000 clones, roughly 91% occurring once; the ten biggest clones make up about 1.8%. The sample was naive CD8+ T cells from PBMCs. These receptor sequences come from a man between 18 and 29 years old in good health. Some clones in this sample may be carry-over from other donors' samples. CDR3s include the opening cysteine and the closing phenylalanine or tryptophan. A D gene is named only where the DNA matches it firmly. The size of a clone is reported for some rows only, either as once, few or many, or as a class for expanded clones.

j_call,cdr3_length,v_call,d_call,clone_size,cdr3_nt,cdr3_aa
TRBJ2-1,15,TRBV7-2,NA,once,TGTGCCAGCAGCTCATCGGGCGGGACCTACAATGAGCAGTTCTTC,CASSSSGGTYNEQFF
TRBJ2-7,17,TRBV28,NA,NA,TGTGCCAGCAGTTTATCTTTGGGGCCGGGTAGCTCCTACGAGCAGTACTTC,CASSLSLGPGSSYEQYF
TRBJ2-7,11,TRBV7-9,NA,NA,TGTGCCAGCAGCTCGGGTCTCGAGCAGTACTTC,CASSSGLEQYF
TRBJ2-7,13,TRBV7-9,NA,NA,TGTGCCAGCAGTACCTTCGGAGCCTACGAGCAGTACTTC,CASSTFGAYEQYF
TRBJ2-5,16,TRBV5-5,NA,NA,TGTGCCAGCAGCACACCCGGGACTCTTCTTCAAGAGACCCAGTACTTC,CASSTPGTLLQETQYF
TRBJ2-7,16,TRBV5-4,TRBD2,NA,TGTGCCAGCAGCTTGTTGGAGGCTAGCGGGATTTACGAGCAGTACTTC,CASSLLEASGIYEQYF
TRBJ1-2,14,TRBV7-9,NA,NA,TGTGCCAGCAGCTTAGCCAGGGTTAACTATGGCTACACCTTC,CASSLARVNYGYTF
TRBJ2-3,14,TRBV27,NA,NA,TGTGCCAGCAGTTTATCCTCGACCACAGATACGCAGTATTTT,CASSLSSTTDTQYF
TRBJ1-1,13,TRBV28,NA,few,TGTGCCAGCAGTTTCCTAACACCGGGTGAAGCTTTCTTT,CASSFLTPGEAFF
TRBJ2-3,15,TRBV27,TRBD2,few,TGTGCCAGCAGTTTACGCGGGAGGGCCGCAGATACGCAGTATTTT,CASSLRGRAADTQYF
TRBJ1-1,15,TRBV6-6,NA,NA,TGTGCCAGCAGTTACCCCCCGGGGACTTTGGCTGAAGCTTTCTTT,CASSYPPGTLAEAFF